The clone carrying this T cell receptor (beta chain) was seen a few times. Its cognate antigen is unknown. CTLA-4 blockade with ipilimumab, together with focal radiation, was given to patients with chemo-refractory metastatic non-small-cell lung cancer. The data derive from a study of radiotherapy plus CTLA-4 blockade in lung cancer. Turning to the study itself: Objective responses were documented in 15% to 20% of patients, with disease control in about 29%.

Only in-frame clones appear in the TCRdb table, and some are missing; sequencing was by immunoSEQ multiplex PCR. Counted here are 65,000 to 95,000 clones, around nine tenths occurring once; the ten biggest clones make up just over 0.85%. Study-wide findings and caveats: Among blood TCR repertoires after radiotherapy plus ipilimumab, tumor-derived clones expanded. Reportedly, early blood T cell clone dynamics best predicted response, with interferon-beta.

The receptor comes from a human donor with non-small cell lung cancer who had stable disease on radiotherapy plus ipilimumab. Here the sequenced sample was peripheral blood, taken from a patient treated with radiotherapy plus ipilimumab.

The CDR3 region has the DNA TGTGCCAGCAGCTCGCAGGCCAATCAGCCCCAGCATTTT. Its translation: CASSSQANQPQHF. The chain is built from TRBV7-2 and TRBJ1-5; D gene uncertain. Trimming removed 4 bases at V and 3 bases at J, with 7 bases between. Germline CDR1 SGHTA, CDR2 FQGNSA. The CDR3 has 13 amino acids.